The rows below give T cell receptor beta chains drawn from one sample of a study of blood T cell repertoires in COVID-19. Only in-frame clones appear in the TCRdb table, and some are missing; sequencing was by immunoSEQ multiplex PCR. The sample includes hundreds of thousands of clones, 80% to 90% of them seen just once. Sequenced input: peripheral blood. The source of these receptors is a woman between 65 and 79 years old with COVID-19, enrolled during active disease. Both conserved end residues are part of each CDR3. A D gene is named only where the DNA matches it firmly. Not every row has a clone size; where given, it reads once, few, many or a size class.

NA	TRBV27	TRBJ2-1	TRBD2	CASSLGGVLSSYNEQFF	TGTGCCAGCAGTTTAGGGGGGGTCTTAAGCTCCTACAATGAGCAGTTCTTC
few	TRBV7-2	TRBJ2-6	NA	CASSWQGRGANVLTF	TGTGCCAGCAGCTGGCAGGGCAGGGGGGCCAACGTCCTGACTTTC
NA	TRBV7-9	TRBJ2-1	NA	CASSLKGNEQFF	TGTGCCAGCAGCTTAAAGGGGAATGAGCAGTTCTTC
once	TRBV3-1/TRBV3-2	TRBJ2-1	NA	CASSQGASSYNEQFF	TGTGCCAGCAGCCAAGGAGCCTCCTCCTACAATGAGCAGTTCTTC
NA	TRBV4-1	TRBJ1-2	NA	CASSQPTAGTFYGYTF	TGCGCCAGCAGCCAGCCCACAGCCGGAACCTTCTATGGCTACACCTTC
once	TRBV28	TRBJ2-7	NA	CASSFGTPTYEQYF	TGTGCCAGCAGTTTTGGGACACCTACCTACGAGCAGTACTTC
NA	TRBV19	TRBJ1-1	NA	CASSKQGPLLSTEAFF	TGTGCCAGTAGCAAACAGGGACCCCTCTTAAGCACTGAAGCTTTCTTT
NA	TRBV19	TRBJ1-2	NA	CASSTPAEGYTF	TGTGCCAGTAGTACCCCGGCGGAGGGCTACACCTTC
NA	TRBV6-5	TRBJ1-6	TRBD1	CASRFGQGESPLHF	TGTGCCAGCAGATTCGGACAGGGCGAATCACCCCTCCACTTT
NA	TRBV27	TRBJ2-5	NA	CASSPFDRQETQYF	TGTGCCAGCAGTCCATTTGACAGACAAGAGACCCAGTACTTC
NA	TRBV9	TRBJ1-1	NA	CASSRLAYTEAFF	TGTGCCAGCAGCCGCCTGGCTTACACTGAAGCTTTCTTT
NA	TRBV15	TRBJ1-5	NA	CATTAGGSPQHF	TGTGCCACCACCGCTGGAGGGTCGCCCCAGCATTTT
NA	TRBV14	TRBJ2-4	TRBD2	CASSQVSSGGYDIQYF	TGTGCCAGCAGCCAAGTTTCTAGCGGGGGGTATGACATTCAGTACTTC
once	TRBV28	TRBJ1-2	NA	CASSFQDRTNYGYTF	TGTGCCAGCAGTTTTCAGGACAGAACGAATTATGGCTACACCTTC
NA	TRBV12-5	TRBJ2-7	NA	CASAKGQGTTYEQYF	TGTGCTAGTGCCAAGGGGCAGGGGACCACCTACGAGCAGTACTTC
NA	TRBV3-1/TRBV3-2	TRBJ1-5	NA	CASSQGWGGPQHF	TGTGCCAGCAGCCAAGGCTGGGGGGGGCCCCAGCATTTT
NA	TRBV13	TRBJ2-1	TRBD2	CASSLGTSGGAALIYNEQFF	TGTGCCAGCAGCCTGGGGACTAGCGGGGGGGCCGCTCTAATCTACAATGAGCAGTTCTTC
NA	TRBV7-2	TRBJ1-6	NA	CASSLAQSYNSPLHF	TGTGCCAGCAGCTTAGCACAGTCCTATAATTCACCCCTCCACTTT
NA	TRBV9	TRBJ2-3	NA	CASSVQNTDTQYF	TGTGCCAGCAGCGTCCAGAACACAGATACGCAGTATTTT
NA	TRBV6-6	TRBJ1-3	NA	CATNRGNTIYF	TGTGCCACCAACAGGGGAAACACCATATATTTT
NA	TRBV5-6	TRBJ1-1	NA	CASRERYTEAFF	TGTGCCAGCAGGGAGCGGTACACTGAAGCTTTCTTT
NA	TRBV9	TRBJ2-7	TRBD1	CASSVGTGREQYF	TGTGCCAGCAGCGTAGGGACAGGGCGCGAGCAGTACTTC
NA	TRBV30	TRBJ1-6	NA	CAWSVDPGGYGSPLHF	TGTGCCTGGAGTGTAGATCCCGGCGGCTATGGGTCACCCCTCCACTTT
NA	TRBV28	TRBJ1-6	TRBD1	CASSLAGQGSYNSPLHF	TGTGCCAGCAGTTTAGCGGGACAGGGGTCCTATAATTCACCCCTCCACTTT
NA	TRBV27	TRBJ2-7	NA	CASSSFGLYEQYF	TGTGCCAGCAGTTCGTTCGGTCTCTACGAGCAGTACTTC
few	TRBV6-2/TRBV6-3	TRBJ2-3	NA	CASSSGQSPHDTQYF	TGTGCCAGCAGTTCGGGACAATCACCCCACGATACGCAGTATTTT
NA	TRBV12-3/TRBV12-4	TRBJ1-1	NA	CASSSRENTEAFF	TGTGCCAGCAGTTCCCGGGAGAACACTGAAGCTTTCTTT
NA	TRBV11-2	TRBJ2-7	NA	CASSPLGQGPHEQYF	TGTGCCAGCAGCCCCCTGGGCCAGGGCCCCCACGAGCAGTACTTC
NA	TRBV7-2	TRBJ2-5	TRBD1	CASSFVGTAQETQYF	TGTGCCAGCAGCTTTGTGGGGACAGCCCAAGAGACCCAGTACTTC
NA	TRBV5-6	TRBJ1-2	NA	CASSLVAASYGYTF	TGTGCCAGCAGCTTGGTGGCAGCGTCCTATGGCTACACCTTC
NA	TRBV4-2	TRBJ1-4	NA	CASSQEGGQGGIEKLFF	TGTGCCAGCAGCCAAGAGGGGGGCCAGGGAGGGATCGAAAAACTGTTTTTT
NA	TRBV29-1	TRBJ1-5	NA	CSVGFAYGFNQPQHF	TGCAGCGTCGGGTTCGCCTATGGGTTTAATCAGCCCCAGCATTTT
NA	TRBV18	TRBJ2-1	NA	CASSLGQTTYNEQFF	TGTGCCAGCTCGCTAGGACAGACAACCTACAATGAGCAGTTCTTC
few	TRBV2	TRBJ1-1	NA	CASSDQGRDTEAFF	TGTGCCAGCAGTGATCAGGGGCGGGACACTGAAGCTTTCTTT
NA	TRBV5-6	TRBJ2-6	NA	CASSLDPRGSGANVLTF	TGTGCCAGCAGCTTGGACCCCAGGGGATCTGGGGCCAACGTCCTGACTTTC
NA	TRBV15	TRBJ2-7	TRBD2	CATSRDFGLAGSYEQYF	TGTGCCACCAGCAGAGATTTCGGACTAGCGGGATCCTACGAGCAGTACTTC
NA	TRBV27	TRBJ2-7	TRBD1	CASSLARDRLDEQYF	TGTGCCAGCAGTTTGGCCCGGGACAGGTTGGACGAGCAGTACTTC
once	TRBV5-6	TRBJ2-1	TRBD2	CASSLVNSGYNEQFF	TGTGCCAGCAGCTTGGTGAATAGCGGGTACAATGAGCAGTTCTTC
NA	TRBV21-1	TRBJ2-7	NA	CASSSQGKQYF	TGTGCCAGCAGCAGCCAGGGGAAGCAGTACTTC
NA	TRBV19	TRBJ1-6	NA	CASSIQIASPLHF	TGTGCCAGTAGTATTCAGATAGCGTCACCCCTCCACTTT
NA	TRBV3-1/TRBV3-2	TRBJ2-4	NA	CASSHPGLPLAKNIQYF	TGTGCCAGCAGCCACCCCGGACTGCCACTAGCCAAAAACATTCAGTACTTC
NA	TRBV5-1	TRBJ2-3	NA	CASRVGLSTDTQYF	TGCGCCAGCAGGGTGGGACTGAGCACAGATACGCAGTATTTT